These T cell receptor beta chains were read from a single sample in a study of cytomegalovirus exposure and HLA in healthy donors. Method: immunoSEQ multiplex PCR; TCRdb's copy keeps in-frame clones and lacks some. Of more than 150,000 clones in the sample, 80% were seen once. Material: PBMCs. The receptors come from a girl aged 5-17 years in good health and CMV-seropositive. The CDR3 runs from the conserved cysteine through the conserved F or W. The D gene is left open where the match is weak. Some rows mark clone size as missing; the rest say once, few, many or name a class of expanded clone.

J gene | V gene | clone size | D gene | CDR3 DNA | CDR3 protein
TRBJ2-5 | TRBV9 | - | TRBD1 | TGTGCCAGCAGCGTTTCAGTGACAGGGGGCGAGACCCAGTACTTC | CASSVSVTGGETQYF
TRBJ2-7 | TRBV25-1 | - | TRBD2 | TGTGCCAGCAGTCATTCGGGACTAGCGGAACTTTACGAGCAGTACTTC | CASSHSGLAELYEQYF
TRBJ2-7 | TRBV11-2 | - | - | TGTGCCAGCAGCTTAGATAGGGGCCCGCAGTACTTC | CASSLDRGPQYF
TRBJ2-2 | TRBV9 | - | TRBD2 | TGTGCCAGCAGCCGGAAGCGGGATCACACCGGGGAGCTGTTTTTT | CASSRKRDHTGELFF
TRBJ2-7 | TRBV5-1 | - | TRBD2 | TGCGCCTCTAGCGGGGGGGGAACATACGAGCAGTACTTC | CASSGGGTYEQYF
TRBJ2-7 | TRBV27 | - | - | TGTGCCAGCAGTTTATCAGGGGACGAGCAGTACTTC | CASSLSGDEQYF
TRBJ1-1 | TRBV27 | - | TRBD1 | TGTGCCAGCAGTTTGACAGGGGTGAGGGACACTGAAGCTTTCTTT | CASSLTGVRDTEAFF
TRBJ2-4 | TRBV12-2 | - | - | TGTGCAAGTCGCTTAGTCCCAAGCGGGAGGGCCTCGTTAGCCAAAAACATTCAGTACTTC | CASRLVPSGRASLAKNIQYF
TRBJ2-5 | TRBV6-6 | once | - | TGTGCCAGCAGTCGACAGGAGCAAGAGACCCAGTACTTC | CASSRQEQETQYF
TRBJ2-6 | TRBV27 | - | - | TGTGCCAGCCGAGTATCCGGGGCCAACGTCCTGACTTTC | CASRVSGANVLTF
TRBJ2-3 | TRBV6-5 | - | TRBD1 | TGTGCCAGCAGTCGGGACAGGGGCACAGATACGCAGTATTTT | CASSRDRGTDTQYF
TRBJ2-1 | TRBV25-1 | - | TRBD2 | TGTGCCAGCAGAGGGACTAGCGGGACCAATGAGCAGTTCTTC | CASRGTSGTNEQFF
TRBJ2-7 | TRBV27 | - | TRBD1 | TGTGCCAGCAGCCCGGGGGACAGGAGGGGGTATGGCGAGCAGTACTTC | CASSPGDRRGYGEQYF
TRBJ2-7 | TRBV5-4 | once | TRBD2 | TGTGCCAGCAGCTTGTTTAGCGGGAGCTCCTACGAGCAGTACTTC | CASSLFSGSSYEQYF
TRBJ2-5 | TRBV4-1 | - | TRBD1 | TGCGCCAGCAGCTACGGCCCCGGGACAGGGTCGTACGAGACCCAGTACTTC | CASSYGPGTGSYETQYF
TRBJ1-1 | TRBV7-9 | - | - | TGTTCCAGCAGAGCGGAGAACACTGAAGCTTTCTTT | CSSRAENTEAFF
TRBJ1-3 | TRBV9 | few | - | TGTGCCAGCAGCGTAGAGTTTTACACCGCCTCTGGAAACACCATATATTTT | CASSVEFYTASGNTIYF
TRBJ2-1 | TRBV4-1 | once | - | TGCGCCAGCAGCCAAGTCGAGGACTCCTACAATGAGCAGTTCTTC | CASSQVEDSYNEQFF
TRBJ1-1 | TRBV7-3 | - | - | TGTGCCAGCAGCCCAACGGTACAGGGTGGGGGCACTGAAGCTTTCTTT | CASSPTVQGGGTEAFF
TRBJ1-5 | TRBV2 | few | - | TGTGCCAGCAGTGAAGGACTAAATCAGCCCCAGCATTTT | CASSEGLNQPQHF
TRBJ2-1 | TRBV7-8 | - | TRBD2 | TGTGCCAGCAGCCCTCCTCTTATAGCGGGAGGCTCCTACAATGAGCAGTTCTTC | CASSPPLIAGGSYNEQFF
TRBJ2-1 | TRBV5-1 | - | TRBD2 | TGCGCCAGCAGCTTGGATCCTGGGACTAGTAATGAGCAGTTCTTC | CASSLDPGTSNEQFF
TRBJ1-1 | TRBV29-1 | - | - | TGCAGCGTTCGCTTCGCGGGGACTGAAGCTTTCTTT | CSVRFAGTEAFF
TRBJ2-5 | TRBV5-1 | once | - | TGCGCCAGCAGTTCCACAACCGGGACTCAAGAGACCCAGTACTTC | CASSSTTGTQETQYF
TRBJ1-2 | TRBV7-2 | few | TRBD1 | TGTGCCAGCAGTTTCGACAGGGGGCAGGGCTACACCTTC | CASSFDRGQGYTF
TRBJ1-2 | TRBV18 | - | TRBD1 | TGTGCCAGCTCAGCGACAGGGGATGGCTACACCTTC | CASSATGDGYTF
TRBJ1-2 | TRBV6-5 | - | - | TGTGCCAGCGGCACAAAGTTGCCCAGTCGTGGCTACACCTTC | CASGTKLPSRGYTF
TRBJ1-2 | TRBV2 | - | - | TGTGCCTCCCGGGGGGCCACCGCCGGAATACTTTATGGCTACACCTTC | CASRGATAGILYGYTF
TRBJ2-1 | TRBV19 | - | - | TGTGCCAGTAGTACCCGTAGGGGCAATGAGCAGTTCTTC | CASSTRRGNEQFF
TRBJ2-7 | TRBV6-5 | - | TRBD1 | TGTGCCAGCAGCCGGTTTCCACAGGGGACCTACGAGCAGTACTTC | CASSRFPQGTYEQYF
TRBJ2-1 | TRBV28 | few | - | TGTGCCAGCAGCCTCGGACTACTAAAGCAGTTCTTC | CASSLGLLKQFF
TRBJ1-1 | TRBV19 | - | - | TGTGCCAGTAGGTTACAGGGAGACACTGAAGCTTTCTTT | CASRLQGDTEAFF
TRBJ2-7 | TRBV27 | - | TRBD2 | TGTGCCAGCAGCGTTGGGACTAGCGGGAGCTACGAGCAGTACTTC | CASSVGTSGSYEQYF
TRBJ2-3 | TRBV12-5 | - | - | TGTGCTAGTGGTTTGGCGTCCGAGAAGACAAGCACAGATACGCAGTATTTT | CASGLASEKTSTDTQYF
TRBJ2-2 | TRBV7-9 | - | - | TGTGCCAGCAGCTTGAGGCGGGCGAACACCGGGGAGCTGTTTTTT | CASSLRRANTGELFF